Following are 2 T cell receptor beta chains from one sample sequenced in a study of blood T cells in healthy people across ages. A second roughly 7 to 12 cycle PCR used barcoded and J-beta primers. TCRdb independently ran MiXCR on the 5' RACE reads; one entry per CDR3 protein. The sample lists hundreds of thousands of distinct CDR3 sequences, under 25% occurring once. Material: blood. The receptors stem from a man between 65 and 80 years old in good health.

This clonotype was picked up a small number of times. The genes are TRBV5-1 and TRBJ1-3; D call uncertain. V lost 7 bases and J lost 0, with 14 bases in between. Germline CDR1 is SGHRS and CDR2 is YFSETQ. The CDR3 loop spans 15 amino acids. The CDR3 reads CASQRTGFSGNTIYF. CDR3 nucleotide sequence: TGCGCCAGCCAGCGTACGGGATTCTCTGGAAACACCATATATTTT. Using reference TRBV5-1 and TRBJ1-3 for the parts outside the CDR3, the full variable domain is KAGVTQTPRYLIKTRGQQVTLSCSPISGHRSVSWYQQTPGQGLQFLFEYFSETQRNKGNFPGRFSGRQFSNSRSEMNVSTLELGDSALYLCASQRTGFSGNTIYFGEGSWLTVV.

This clonotype was detected ten times or more. This chain joins TRBV6-2 or TRBV6-3 and TRBJ2-7; D unclear. This CDR3 region has 15 residues. Trimming left V 2 bases short and J 2 bases short, with 13 bases between. Germline assignment: CDR1 MNHEY and CDR2 SVGEGT. The CDR3: CASSYDGTQPYEQYF. The CDR3 coding sequence is TGTGCCAGCAGTTACGACGGCACTCAGCCCTACGAGCAGTACTTC.